Listed here are 23 T cell receptor beta chains from one sample, sequenced in a study of cytomegalovirus exposure and HLA in healthy donors. In the PCR, 60 Vbeta and 13 Jbeta primers were used. Profiled with immunoSEQ multiplex PCR; TCRdb holds only in-frame clones, not every one. The repertoire includes roughly 100,000 clones, around 15% of them detected once, and over 0.8% sits in the top ten. Sequencing was done on a sample of PBMCs. The receptors were sampled from a female donor in good health and CMV-seronegative.

The chain combines TRBV4-3 with TRBJ1-2; 12 bases map to TRBD1. Germline values: CDR1 LGHNA, CDR2 YSLEER. The CDR3 totals 17 residues. J lost 8 bases, V lost 1 base, and 11 bases had no gene match. The CDR3 DNA reads TGCGCCAGCAGCCAAGGAACCGGGACAGGGGGCGTTTGGGGCTACACCTTC. It yields the protein CASSQGTGTGGVWGYTF.

This clone was recorded many times. The CDR3: CASSQGEYQPQHF. The CDR3 DNA follows: TGTGCCAGCAGCCAAGGGGAGTACCAGCCCCAGCATTTT. This rearrangement joins TRBV14 to TRBJ1-5; the D is unclear. Looked up from germline, CDR1 is SGHDN and CDR2 is FVKESK. The CDR3 is 13 residues long. V was shortened by 1 base and J by 7 bases, with 8 bases between the two germline ends.

The gene calls are TRBV5-1 and TRBJ2-1; 15 nucleotides agree with TRBD2. The V segment lost 4 bases and the J segment 0 bases; nucleotides outside the gene matches: 5. The CDR3 has 18 residues. Looked up from germline, CDR1 is SGHRS and CDR2 is YFSETQ. The CDR3 loop reads CASSRGTSGRTSYNEQFF. Written as DNA, the CDR3 is TGCGCCAGCAGCCGAGGGACTAGCGGGAGGACCTCCTACAATGAGCAGTTCTTC. Combining the CDR3 with reference TRBV5-1 and TRBJ2-1 gives the whole variable domain KAGVTQTPRYLIKTRGQQVTLSCSPISGHRSVSWYQQTPGQGLQFLFEYFSETQRNKGNFPGRFSGRQFSNSRSEMNVSTLELGDSALYLCASSRGTSGRTSYNEQFFGPGTRLTVL.

This clone was counted between two and nine times. This chain joins TRBV7-9 and TRBJ1-4; 9 positions agree with TRBD1. With V trimmed by 1 base and J by 4 bases, 7 bases remained unmatched. CDR1 and CDR2 (germline): SEHNR, FQNEAQ (reference sequence). CDR3 length: 17 amino acids. DNA of the CDR3: TGTGCCAGCAGCTTAGGCGTCGGGGACAGGGATAATGAAAAACTGTTTTTT. Its translation is CASSLGVGDRDNEKLFF.

A word on this clone: Germline and junction disagree at one end, which may indicate a read error. This chain links TRBV7-2 with TRBJ2-7; TRBD2 might be the D (6 bases). The CDR3 totals 15 residues. Germline values: CDR1 SGHTA, CDR2 FQGNSA. The CDR3 sequence is CASSLGDGGLYEQYF. CDR3 nucleotides: TGTGCCAGCAGTTTAGGGGACGGGGGTTTATACGAGCAGTACTTC.

The chain couples TRBV5-1 to TRBJ2-3; maybe TRBD1 (5 bases). The CDR3 extends over 16 amino acids. Germline V gives CDR1 SGHRS, CDR2 YFSETQ. Trimming cost V 0 bases and J 6 bases, with 17 bases left between them. The CDR3 here is CASSLEGISLGDTQYF. Written as DNA, the CDR3 is TGCGCCAGCAGCTTGGAGGGGATATCCCTCGGTGATACGCAGTATTTT.

This chain links TRBV6-6 with TRBJ1-2; D gene ambiguous. Trimming removed 6 bases from V and 2 bases from J, with 16 bases in between. CDR1 and CDR2 from the germline V gene are MNHNY and SVGAGI (reference sequence). This CDR3 comprises 15 residues. The chain's CDR3 is CASSPVALENYGYTF. The CDR3 DNA reads TGTGCCAGCAGCCCCGTCGCACTCGAGAACTATGGCTACACCTTC.

In DNA, the CDR3 is TGCGCCAGCAGCCAAGAGGCCGGGACAGGGTACGGGCAAAGCGAGCAGTACTTC. It specifies CASSQEAGTGYGQSEQYF. V and J are TRBV4-3 and TRBJ2-7; 9 nucleotides line up with TRBD1. Trimming took 0 bases from V and 6 from J; bases not matched to a gene: 15. Germline CDR1 LGHNA, CDR2 YSLEER. The CDR3 contains 18 residues.

This chain connects TRBV2 to TRBJ2-7; 7 positions match TRBD2. V was clipped by 5 bases and J by 7 bases; unmatched bases: 17. Germline assignment: CDR1 SNHLY and CDR2 FYNNEI. This CDR3 has 16 residues. CDR3 loop: CASSPLGAGEPREQYF. As DNA, the CDR3 is TGTGCCAGCAGTCCCCTTGGTGCGGGAGAGCCTAGAGAGCAGTACTTC.

The genes are TRBV5-1 and TRBJ2-5, with 7 nucleotides matching TRBD2. Germline trimming cut 8 bases from V and 0 bases from J; bases unmatched to any gene: 10. This CDR3 is 15 amino acids long. Germline CDR1 is SGHRS and CDR2 is YFSETQ. The CDR3 loop reads CASCPAGEHQETQYF. CDR3 DNA sequence: TGCGCCAGTTGCCCGGCGGGGGAGCACCAAGAGACCCAGTACTTC.

This clone was picked up a small number of times. The V gene is TRBV19, the J gene TRBJ2-7; 12 bases are a match to TRBD2. The CDR3 runs to 21 residues. Germline CDR1 is LNHDA and CDR2 is SQIVND (reference sequence). J gave up 5 bases and V 5 bases, and 25 bases lay outside the gene matches. CDR3 DNA: TGTGCCAGTAGTCCTTGGCCCATCGTGGCTAGCGGGAGGGCCTCTTTTAACGAGCAGTACTTC. It specifies CASSPWPIVASGRASFNEQYF.

This clone was counted between two and nine times. This chain joins TRBV18 and TRBJ2-5, with 8 bases fitting TRBD2. Trimming at V came to 3 bases and at J to 4 bases, leaving 1 base not matched to a gene. CDR1 is KGHSH, CDR2 LQKENI, per germline. The CDR3 has 13 amino acids. The CDR3 here is CASSPLAGETQYF. CDR3 in DNA: TGTGCCAGCTCACCTCTAGCGGGAGAGACCCAGTACTTC.

V usage is TRBV13 and J usage is TRBJ1-2; TRBD1 matches at 7 bases. V lost 4 bases, J lost 2 bases, and 4 bases stayed unmatched. CDR3 length equals 14 residues. CDR1 PRHDT and CDR2 FYEKMQ come from the germline V gene (reference sequence). CDR3 sequence reads: CASSSQDRNYGYTF. The CDR3, as DNA: TGTGCCAGCAGCTCACAGGACAGGAACTATGGCTACACCTTC.

This clone was seen only a few times. CDR3 DNA: TGTGCCATCAGTGAGTCGCAGGGCCCCTACAATGAGCAGTTCTTC. Protein: CAISESQGPYNEQFF. V and J are TRBV10-3 and TRBJ2-1; D may be TRBD1 (5 bases). The CDR3 has 15 amino acids. Germline-derived CDR1 and CDR2 are ENHRY and SYGVKD. Trimming took off 0 bases at V and 2 bases at J, with 8 bases between the two ends.

This clone has a handful of counts. The genes are TRBV10-3 and TRBJ1-5; 8 positions match TRBD1. The CDR3 runs 12 residues. Germline-derived CDR1 and CDR2 are ENHRY and SYGVKD. The J segment lost 1 base and the V segment lost 10 bases, leaving 0 bases of the junction unmatched. CDR3 in DNA: TGTGCCACAGGGGGCAGCAATCAGCCCCAGCATTTT. Translated, it gives CATGGSNQPQHF.

The gene calls are TRBV7-3 and TRBJ2-2, with TRBD2 as a possible D gene (6 bases). This CDR3 contains 15 residues. Per the germline V gene, CDR1 is SGHTA and CDR2 is FQGTGA. Trimming shortened V by 4 bases and J by 2 bases, and 11 bases separated the two germline ends. In nucleotides, the CDR3 is TGTGCCAGCAGCTCGACTAGTCGAAACACCGGGGAGCTGTTTTTT. Amino acid sequence: CASSSTSRNTGELFF.

This sequence joins TRBV5-6 and TRBJ1-5, with D possibly being TRBD1 (6 bases). In germline, CDR1 is SGHDT, CDR2 YYEEEE. The CDR3 runs to 14 residues. V was pared by 3 bases and J by 5 bases, with 12 bases between. CDR3 loop: CASSSYRVHQPQHF. CDR3 in DNA: TGTGCCAGCAGCTCTTACAGGGTACATCAGCCCCAGCATTTT.

This clone has only a few counts. In nucleotides, the CDR3 is TGTGCCAGCAGCCCAGCGGGTGTGATAAAGACCCAGTACTTC. Amino acid sequence: CASSPAGVIKTQYF. V is TRBV7-6 and J is TRBJ2-5; D perhaps matches TRBD2 (6 bases). Germline values: CDR1 SGHVS, CDR2 FNYEAQ. The CDR3 is 14 amino acids. The V end lost 5 bases, the J end lost 6 bases, and 16 bases lay between the germline ends.

This chain joins TRBV29-1 and TRBJ2-6; perhaps TRBD1 as D (5 bases). Trimming cost V 6 bases and J 0 bases, with 9 bases left between them. This CDR3 is built from 14 residues. CDR1 and CDR2 from the germline V gene are SQVTM and ANQGSEA. The CDR3 sequence is CSVDSSSGANVLTF. The CDR3, as DNA: TGCAGCGTCGACAGTTCCTCTGGGGCCAACGTCCTGACTTTC. The full variable domain, completed using reference TRBV29-1 and TRBJ2-6, is SAVISQKPSRDICQRGTSLTIQCQVDSQVTMMFWYRQQPGQSLTLIATANQGSEATYESGFVIDKFPISRPNLTFSTLTVSNMSPEDSSIYLCSVDSSSGANVLTFGAGSRLTVL.

The genes are TRBV4-3 and TRBJ2-7; 8 bases are a match to TRBD2. The CDR3 has 15 residues. The junction had 7 bases not matched to a gene; V was cut back by 4 bases and J by 2 bases. Germline V lookup: CDR1 LGHNA, CDR2 YSLEER. CDR3 in DNA: TGCGCCAGCAGCCCCGGGAGGGGCCTAACCTACGAGCAGTACTTC. Protein sequence: CASSPGRGLTYEQYF.

This clone has a handful of counts. V usage is TRBV21-1 and J usage is TRBJ2-3; the table's D call of TRBD1 was not tested on the DNA. TRBV21-1 is reported as a pseudogene. This CDR3 has 17 residues. CDR3 sequence reads: CASSNPTAAWSTDTQYF. The CDR3 DNA follows: TGTGCCAGCAGCAATCCTACAGCAGCCTGGAGCACAGATACGCAGTATTTT.

This clone is medium-sized within its sample. This chain connects TRBV5-4 to TRBJ2-3; 13 bases are shared with TRBD2. The germline V gene has CDR1 SGHNT and CDR2 YYREEE (reference sequence). The trim removed 4 bases at V and 8 bases at J, leaving 10 bases unmatched. The CDR3 consists of 16 residues. CDR3 sequence (DNA): TGTGCCAGCAGCCTGAGACTAGCGGGGGGCTGGGGTACGCAGTATTTT. Amino acids: CASSLRLAGGWGTQYF. Filled out from reference TRBV5-4 and TRBJ2-3, the complete variable domain reads ETGVTQSPTHLIKTRGQQVTLRCSSQSGHNTVSWYQQALGQGPQFIFQYYREEENGRGNFPPRFSGLQFPNYSSELNVNALELDDSALYLCASSLRLAGGWGTQYFGPGTRLTVL.

The V call is TRBV11-2, the J call TRBJ1-1; D may be TRBD1 (6 bases). The CDR3 length is 13 residues. Trimming left V 5 bases short and J 6 bases short, with 13 bases between. Germline assignment: CDR1 SGHAT and CDR2 FQNNGV. CDR3 in amino acids: CASSPGTKPEAFF. The CDR3 DNA is TGTGCCAGCAGCCCCGGGACAAAGCCTGAAGCTTTCTTT.